This entry lists 7 T cell receptor beta chains sequenced from one sample in a study of T cell responses to AZD1222 COVID-19 vaccine. Only in-frame clones appear in the TCRdb table, and some are missing; sequencing was by immunoSEQ multiplex PCR. This table has 75,000 to 95,000 clones, under 95% appearing once. Material: peripheral blood, obtained on day 0 of AZD1222 vaccination. Every receptor here comes from an adult in good health.

This clone appeared once. This sequence joins TRBV24-1 and TRBJ2-7; 7 bases are shared with TRBD1. Germline V gene sequence: CDR1 KGHDR, CDR2 SFDVKD. The length of the CDR3 is 13 residues. J gave up 4 bases and V 4 bases, and 3 bases lay outside the gene matches. The CDR3 DNA reads as TGTGCCACCAGTGAGGGACAGAGATACGAGCAGTACTTC. It encodes CATSEGQRYEQYF.

The CDR3 sequence: CSVEDTGKAFF. DNA of the CDR3: TGCAGCGTTGAAGATACAGGGAAAGCTTTCTTT. The V and J genes are TRBV29-1 and TRBJ1-1; weak D call: TRBD1 (6 bases). The CDR3 length is 11 residues. With 0 bases removed from V and 9 bases from J, the gap between germline ends came to 8 bases. Looked up from germline, CDR1 is SQVTM and CDR2 is ANQGSEA.

About this clone itself: The same CDR3 arises from other DNA sequences in this sample as well. V usage is TRBV7-3 and J usage is TRBJ1-2; D perhaps matches TRBD1 (6 bases). The germline gives CDR1 SGHTA, CDR2 FQGTGA. The CDR3 extends over 13 amino acids. Trimming took off 5 bases at V and 2 bases at J, with 9 bases between the two ends. The CDR3 coding sequence is TGTGCCAGCAGCCCTGACAGGAACTATGGCTACACCTTC. This encodes CASSPDRNYGYTF.

This clone appeared once. Here the CDR3 DNA reads TGCGCCAGCTACAGGGGGACCATGAACACTGAAGCTTTCTTT. This translates into CASYRGTMNTEAFF. The genes are TRBV5-1 and TRBJ1-1, with 8 nucleotides matching TRBD1. Germline V CDR1 and CDR2: SGHRS, YFSETQ. J gave up 0 bases and V 7 bases, and 5 bases lay outside the gene matches. The CDR3 is 14 residues long.

This chain connects TRBV12-5 to TRBJ1-1; the D gene is possibly TRBD1 (5 bases). CDR3 length: 13 amino acids. The germline V gene has CDR1 LGHNT and CDR2 FRNRAP. The ends were cut back, 2 bases at V and 11 bases at J, with 15 bases in the middle. The DNA for the CDR3 is TGTGCTAGTGGTTTGAGCCCAGGGAGGGACGCTTTCTTT. Encoded protein: CASGLSPGRDAFF.

This chain joins TRBV18 and TRBJ1-2, with D uncertain. CDR3 length equals 13 residues. Germline V lookup: CDR1 KGHSH, CDR2 LQKENI. Trimming cost V 6 bases and J 4 bases, with 12 bases left between them. The CDR3 region is CASSQTDSYGYTF. CDR3 in DNA: TGTGCCAGCTCGCAAACAGACTCCTATGGCTACACCTTC. The entire variable domain, with the rest obtained from reference TRBV18 and TRBJ1-2, is as follows: NAGVMQNPRHLVRRRGQEARLRCSPMKGHSHVYWYRQLPEEGLKFMVYLQKENIIDESGMPKERFSAEFPKEGPSILRIQQVVRGDSAAYFCASSQTDSYGYTFGSGTRLTVV.

The CDR3 coding sequence is TGTGCCAGTAGTTCTTACAGGGGTTCGAGGTATGGCTACACCTTC. This translates into CASSSYRGSRYGYTF. This chain uses TRBV19 with TRBJ1-2, with 7 bases that match TRBD1. Germline V gene sequence: CDR1 LNHDA, CDR2 SQIVND (reference sequence). The CDR3 is 15 amino acids. V lost 5 bases and J lost 5; bases outside the gene matches: 11.